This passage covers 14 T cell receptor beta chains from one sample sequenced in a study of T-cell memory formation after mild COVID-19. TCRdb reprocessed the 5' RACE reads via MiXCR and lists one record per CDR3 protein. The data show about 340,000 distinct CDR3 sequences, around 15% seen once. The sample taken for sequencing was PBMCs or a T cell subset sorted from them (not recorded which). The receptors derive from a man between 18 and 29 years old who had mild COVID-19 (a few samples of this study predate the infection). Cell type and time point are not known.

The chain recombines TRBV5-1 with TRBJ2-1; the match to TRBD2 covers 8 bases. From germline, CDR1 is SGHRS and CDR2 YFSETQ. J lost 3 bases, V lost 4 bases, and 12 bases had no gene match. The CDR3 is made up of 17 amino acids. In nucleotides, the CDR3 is TGCGCCAGCAGCGGAGCGGGGGCCCTGATCCTCTACAATGAGCAGTTCTTC. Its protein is CASSGAGALILYNEQFF.

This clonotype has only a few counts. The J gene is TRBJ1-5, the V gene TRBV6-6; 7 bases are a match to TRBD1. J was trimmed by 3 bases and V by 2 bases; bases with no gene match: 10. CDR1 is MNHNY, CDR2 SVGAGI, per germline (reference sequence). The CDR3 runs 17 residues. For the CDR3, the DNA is TGTGCCAGCAGTTACGACAGGGCCGCATCTTACAATCAGCCCCAGCATTTT. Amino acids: CASSYDRAASYNQPQHF.

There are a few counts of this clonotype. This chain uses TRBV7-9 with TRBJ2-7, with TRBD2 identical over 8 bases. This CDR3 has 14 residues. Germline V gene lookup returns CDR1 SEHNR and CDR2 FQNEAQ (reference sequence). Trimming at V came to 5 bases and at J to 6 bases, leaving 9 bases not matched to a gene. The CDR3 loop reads CASSPPGGAGEQYF. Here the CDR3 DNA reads TGTGCCAGCAGCCCCCCGGGAGGGGCCGGCGAGCAGTACTTC.

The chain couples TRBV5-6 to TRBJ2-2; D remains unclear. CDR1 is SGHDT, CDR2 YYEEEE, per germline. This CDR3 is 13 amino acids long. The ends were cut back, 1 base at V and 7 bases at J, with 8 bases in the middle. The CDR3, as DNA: TGTGCCAGCAGCTTGTGGCCCATCGGGGAGCTGTTTTTT. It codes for CASSLWPIGELFF.

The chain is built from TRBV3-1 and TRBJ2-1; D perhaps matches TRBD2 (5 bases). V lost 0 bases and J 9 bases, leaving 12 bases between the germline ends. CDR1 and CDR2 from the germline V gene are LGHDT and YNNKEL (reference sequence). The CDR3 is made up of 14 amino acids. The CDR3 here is CASSQEGGRPEQFF. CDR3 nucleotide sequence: TGTGCCAGCAGCCAAGAAGGAGGTCGGCCTGAGCAGTTCTTC.

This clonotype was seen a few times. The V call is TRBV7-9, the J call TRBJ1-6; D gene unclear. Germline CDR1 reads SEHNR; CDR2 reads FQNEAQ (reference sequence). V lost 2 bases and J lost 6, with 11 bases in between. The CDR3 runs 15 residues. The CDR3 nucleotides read TGTGCCAGCAGCTTATCTCCAGGCCTTAATTCACCCCTCCACTTT. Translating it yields CASSLSPGLNSPLHF.

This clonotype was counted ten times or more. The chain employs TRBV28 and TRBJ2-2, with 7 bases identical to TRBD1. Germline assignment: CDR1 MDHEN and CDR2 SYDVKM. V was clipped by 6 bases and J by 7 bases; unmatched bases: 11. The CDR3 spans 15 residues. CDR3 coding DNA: TGTGCCAGCAGCTACGACAGGGTTGGGAGCGGGGAGCTGTTTTTT. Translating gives CASSYDRVGSGELFF.

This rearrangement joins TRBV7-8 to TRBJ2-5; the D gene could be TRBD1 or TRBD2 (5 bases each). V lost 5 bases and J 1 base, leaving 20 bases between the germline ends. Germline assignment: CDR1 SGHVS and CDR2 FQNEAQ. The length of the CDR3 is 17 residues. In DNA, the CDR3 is TGTGCCAGCAGCCCCTCCTCGGGGCGCCCCGGCCAAGAGACCCAGTACTTC. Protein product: CASSPSSGRPGQETQYF.

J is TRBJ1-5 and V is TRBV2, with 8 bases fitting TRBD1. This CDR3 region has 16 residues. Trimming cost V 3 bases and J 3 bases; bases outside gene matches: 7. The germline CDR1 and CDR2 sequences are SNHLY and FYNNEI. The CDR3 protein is CASSDRDRSHNQPQHF. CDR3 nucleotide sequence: TGTGCCAGCAGTGATAGGGACAGGAGTCACAATCAGCCCCAGCATTTT.

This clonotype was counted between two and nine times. The DNA of the CDR3 is TGTGCCAGCAGCTTAACGAAGTCTAGCGGGTACCAAGAGACCCAGTACTTC. The encoded protein is CASSLTKSSGYQETQYF. The rearrangement uses TRBV7-2 and TRBJ2-5; 8 bases map to TRBD2. Germline lookup yields CDR1 SGHTA and CDR2 FQGNSA. After removal of 2 bases from V and 0 bases from J, the junction contained 8 bases not matched to a gene. The CDR3 runs 17 residues.

The CDR3: CASSLSGGPPETQYF. Written as DNA, the CDR3 is TGTGCCAGCAGCCTTAGCGGGGGGCCACCCGAGACCCAGTACTTC. The V call is TRBV7-9, the J call TRBJ2-5; 10 bases are shared with TRBD2. J was trimmed by 5 bases and V by 5 bases; bases with no gene match: 8. This CDR3 comprises 15 residues. Germline V gene data show CDR1 as SEHNR and CDR2 as FQNEAQ (reference sequence).

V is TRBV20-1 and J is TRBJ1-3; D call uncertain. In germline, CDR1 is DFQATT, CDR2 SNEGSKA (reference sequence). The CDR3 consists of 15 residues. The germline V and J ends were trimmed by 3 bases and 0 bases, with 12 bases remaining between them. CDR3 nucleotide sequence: TGCAGTGCTAGGAGGGCTGACGCCTCTGGAAACACCATATATTTT. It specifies CSARRADASGNTIYF.

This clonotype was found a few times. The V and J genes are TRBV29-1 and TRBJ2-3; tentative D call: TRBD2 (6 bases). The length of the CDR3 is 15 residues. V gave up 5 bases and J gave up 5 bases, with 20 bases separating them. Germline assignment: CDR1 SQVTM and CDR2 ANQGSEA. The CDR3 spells CSVPSRRGGGDTQYF. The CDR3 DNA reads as TGCAGCGTTCCGTCGAGGAGGGGAGGCGGAGATACGCAGTATTTT.

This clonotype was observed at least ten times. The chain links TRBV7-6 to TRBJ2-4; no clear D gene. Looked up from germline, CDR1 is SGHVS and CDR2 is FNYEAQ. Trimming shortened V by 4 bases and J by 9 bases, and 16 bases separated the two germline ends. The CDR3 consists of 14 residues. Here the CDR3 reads CASSSRVADGIQYF. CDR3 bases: TGTGCCAGCAGCTCTCGGGTGGCAGACGGCATTCAGTACTTC.